This TCR beta chain came from a study of Graves' ophthalmopathy and Graves' hyperthyroidism (dated by TCRdb to the late 2010s). Broadly, across the study: Peripheral blood samples were taken at the time of initial diagnosis, before any treatment was given. The study used TCR beta repertoire signatures to distinguish Graves' ophthalmopathy from Graves' hyperthyroidism and to predict progression to ophthalmopathy. In total, over 130 blood samples were TCR-sequenced: approximately 42 ophthalmopathy, under 80 hyperthyroidism and about 17 hyperthyroidism-to-ophthalmopathy patients. To explore V-J signatures distinguishing ophthalmopathy from hyperthyroidism, a discovery set of roughly 98 patients (about 43 ophthalmopathy, 55 to 60 stable hyperthyroidism) was enrolled. An independent validation cohort was composed of approximately 19 hyperthyroidism patients and around 16 patients who later progressed from hyperthyroidism to ophthalmopathy. In roughly 6 hyperthyroidism patients, the T-cell repertoire of thyroid tissue was compared with the T-cell repertoire of blood. Following sample collection, hyperthyroidism patients were given methimazole at a starting dose of 30 mg daily, and ophthalmopathy patients were given high-dose intravenous methylprednisolone.

The paper's findings and limits, for the study overall: Sample size was not predetermined statistically, and investigators were not blinded to group allocation. Ophthalmopathy was separated from stable hyperthyroidism by the 13-signature model with about 88% sensitivity and less than 82% specificity in cross-validation and with 80%/75% in the test set. Most expanded thyroid clonotypes with frequency above 0.001 were also detected in blood, suggesting blood repertoires may reflect the thyroid immune response. In validation, the model predicted ophthalmopathy progression with over 60% sensitivity and approximately 75% specificity; around twelve predicted patients were CT-confirmed with GO in a median of approximately six months.

For repertoire sequencing, the TCR beta CDR3 regions were amplified from RNA transcripts. The first round of RT-PCR was done with HTBI primers and the Qiagen OneStep RT-PCR kit, and was followed by a second round of multiplex PCR, then size selection and purification. Libraries were sequenced on an Illumina HiSeq2000 using paired-end 100 bp reads. Under the source paper's analysis protocol: SOAPnuke was used for read processing, and reads with adapters, uncalled bases, a mean Phred below 15, or no exact constant-primer or identifier match were discarded. COPE v1.2.5 was used to merge the high-quality paired reads. Each unique nucleotide sequence was treated as a clonotype, and MiTCR v1.1 was used to align the clonotypes to the IMGT TRB V, D and J references. The analysis was limited to V-J combinations with a frequency above 0.0001, which together covered 99.2% of repertoires. A TCR clonal expansion and chaos score per V-J combination was defined as the ratio of F50 clonal expansion to chaos observed in the TCRdist matrix. Welch's t-statistics and random forest were used to reduce features to about a dozen V-J combinations, which were fed into a naive Bayes classifier. The Morisita-Horn index was used to measure how similar the thyroid and blood repertoires were. TCRdb redid the processing of the public reads, applying fastp at Q25 and MiXCR, and retained in-frame beta chains. Rows with a matching CDR3 protein are joined into one entry that keeps the most common DNA and genes. The V and J calls come from TCRdb's annotation, not from the publication. This sample has approximately 700,000 distinct CDR3 sequences in its table, and about 38% of those were observed once. 2.5% to 3.5% of the sample is held by the ten biggest clonotypes.

V is reduced by 4 bases and J by 3 bases, leaving a spacing of 10 bases between them. The CDR3 runs 14 amino acids, cysteine and phenylalanine included. Only CDR3 DNA remains: 42 bases, in frame from the first base. CDR1 is given as KGHDR and CDR2 as SFDVKD, both from the germline V gene. Details on this clonotype: Its antigen is unknown. Base quality data are lacking; no much larger clone is found one base away.

Ophthalmopathy patients had moderately to severely active disease, Clinical Activity Score of at least 3, NOSPECS grade of at least 4, and disease duration under 3 months. Patients with other autoimmune diseases, uncontrolled infections, pregnancy or lactation were excluded. Clinical symptoms, serum thyroxine, TRAb, thyroid ultrasound and orbital computed tomography formed the basis of the diagnosis. Ficoll-Paque density gradient centrifugation was used to isolate PBMCs from about 9 ml of fresh peripheral blood. Total RNA was extracted with Trizol reagent and quality-checked on an Agilent 2100 Bioanalyzer.

This sequence uses TRBV24-1 and TRBJ2-3, with no reliable assignment of the D segment. The specimen sequenced was peripheral blood. The receptor was derived from an adult man with Graves' ophthalmopathy. For the CDR3, the sequence is CATSEGWKTDTQYF. The bases are TGTGCCACCAGTGAGGGGTGGAAAACAGATACGCAGTATTTT.